This T cell receptor beta chain was sequenced during a study of blood T cell repertoires in COVID-19. Study as a whole: Donors in the United States, Italy and Spain gave samples during acute or convalescent COVID-19. From T cells, B-cell-depleted T cells, or PBMCs came the material, which was cDNA or gDNA.

Authors' methods: Reference gene primer amplification in the assay estimated nucleated cell counts. Profiling relied on immunoSEQ multiplex PCR, and the TCRdb table lists in-frame clones only, not all of them. That table furnishes V, J and clone size, whereas the DNA furnished D and trimming. The profile shows over 250,000 clones, approximately 83% of them singletons. The V gene's germline CDR1 is SGHDN and CDR2 FVKESK. The CDR3 sequence is 15 residues long. V dropped 1 base and J dropped 8 bases, with 14 bases sitting between them. The specimen was peripheral blood. This TCR was recovered from a woman between 65 and 79 years old with acute or convalescent COVID-19. The chain has TRBV14 and TRBJ1-4; D remains ambiguous. This CDR3 is CASSQGGALIEKLFF. DNA of the CDR3: TGTGCCAGCAGCCAAGGAGGAGCTTTGATCGAAAAACTGTTTTTT.